This record looks at one TCR beta chain sequence and its context. This entry is derived from a study of blood T cell repertoires in COVID-19. Produced via immunoSEQ multiplex PCR; TCRdb's table is partial and in-frame only. Of nearly 300,000 clones listed, about 87% are singletons. This CDR3 spans 17 amino acids. Germline V gene sequence: CDR1 MDHEN, CDR2 SYDVKM. Unmatched junction bases numbered 17, after V lost 5 bases and J lost 6 bases. Sequencing was performed on peripheral blood. This clonotype was sampled from a young woman who had recovered from COVID-19. The chain recombines TRBV28 with TRBJ2-7; 9 nucleotides align to TRBD1. The CDR3 reads CASSPPLPGQGLGEQYF. The CDR3 DNA reads TGTGCCAGCAGTCCCCCCCTCCCGGGACAGGGTCTGGGCGAGCAGTACTTC.